One sample yielded the 3 T cell receptor beta chains listed below, sequenced in a study of T cell repertoires in cytomegalovirus infection. Using its own MiXCR run on the reads, TCRdb lists one record per CDR3 protein. The sample lists 490,000 or so distinct CDR3 sequences, around 11% occurring once. The sample taken for sequencing was PBMCs. All receptors come from a human donor in good health (CMV status not recorded). Some clones in this sample may be carry-over from other donors' samples.

Ten or more counts support this clonotype. The rearrangement links TRBV7-2 to TRBJ1-1; D gene ambiguous. The length of the CDR3 is 12 residues. Trimming cost V 3 bases and J 4 bases, with 6 bases left between them. Germline V gene data show CDR1 as SGHTA and CDR2 as FQGNSA. CDR3 nucleotides: TGTGCCAGCAGCTTGTACGGCACTGAAGCTTTCTTT. Its translation: CASSLYGTEAFF.

This clonotype was observed many times. V is TRBV19 and J is TRBJ1-3, with D uncertain. CDR1 is LNHDA, CDR2 SQIVND, per germline (reference sequence). Trimming left V 7 bases short and J 4 bases short, with 17 bases between. CDR3 size: 15 residues. The CDR3 nucleotides read TGTGCCAGTACCGATGGGCAGGCCTGGGGAAACACCATATATTTT. It is translated as CASTDGQAWGNTIYF.

This clonotype was counted many times. The chain couples TRBV7-9 to TRBJ2-1, with D possibly matching TRBD2 (6 bases). Germline V lookup: CDR1 SEHNR, CDR2 FQNEAQ (reference sequence). This CDR3 has 14 residues. V shed 5 bases and J shed 6 bases, with 14 bases lying between them. CDR3 nucleotides: TGTGCCAGCAGCCCGGCTCGGGGGATCAATGAGCAGTTCTTC. Amino acids: CASSPARGINEQFF.